The subject of this entry is one T cell receptor beta chain. V gave up 4 bases and J gave up 6 bases; unmatched junction bases: 9. CDR1 MDHEN and CDR2 SYDVKM come from the germline V gene. The CDR3 spans 15 residues. The sample comes from a study of blood T cell repertoires in COVID-19. For the study at large: T cells, B-cell-depleted T cells, or PBMCs supplied cDNA or gDNA.

Libraries were prepared by immunoSEQ multiplex PCR; TCRdb keeps only in-frame clonotypes and omits some of them. The sample lists some 120,000 clones, just under 80% occurring once. Specimen: peripheral blood. This clonotype was sampled from a human donor in a cohort sampled during active COVID-19. The chain couples TRBV28 to TRBJ1-5; TRBD1 matches 7 bases. Here the CDR3 DNA reads TGTGCCAGCAGTTCGGACAGGTCTGAGGGTCAGCCCCAGCATTTT. Its translation is CASSSDRSEGQPQHF.